This T cell receptor (beta chain) derives from a study of cytomegalovirus exposure and HLA in healthy donors. Trimming took off 0 bases at V and 6 bases at J, with 12 bases between the two ends. Germline CDR1 reads SGDLS; CDR2 reads YYNGEE. The CDR3 is 15 residues long. Overall study findings and caveats: For presence/absence analyses, sequencing depth was assumed to be roughly uniform across donors.

With 60 Vbeta and 13 Jbeta primers, the PCR was carried out. This table comes from immunoSEQ multiplex PCR, and its TCRdb copy is limited to in-frame clones, with some not included. The sample yields 150,000 to 200,000 clones, 84% seen once. A word on this clone: What it binds is unknown.

This TCR was recovered from a man under 40 in good health and CMV-seronegative. The chain links TRBV9 to TRBJ2-2, with a tentative D call TRBD2 (6 bases). Sequencing was done on a sample of PBMCs. The CDR3 loop is CASSVVPSASGELFF. DNA for the CDR3: TGTGCCAGCAGCGTAGTTCCTAGCGCCTCCGGGGAGCTGTTTTTT.